One sample yielded the 23 T cell receptor beta chains listed below, sequenced in a study of early T cells in non-severe SARS-CoV-2 infection. TCRdb processed the 5' RACE reads anew with MiXCR; each CDR3 protein has one entry. The data hold tens of thousands of distinct CDR3 sequences, with about 12% observed a single time. Sequencing input: whole blood. Source of these receptors: an adult who was a healthcare worker with PCR-confirmed SARS-CoV-2 infection or an uninfected control (not recorded which).

This clonotype was recorded at least ten times. This chain links TRBV29-1 with TRBJ2-7, with D maybe TRBD1 (6 bases). Germline V gives CDR1 SQVTM, CDR2 ANQGSEA. CDR3 length: 13 residues. Trimming removed 4 bases from V and 1 base from J, with 11 bases in between. Here the CDR3 DNA reads TGCAGCGTTGCCTGGACAGCTTCCTACGAGCAGTACTTC. It translates to CSVAWTASYEQYF.

Turning to this clonotype: It may be a read error: a sequence one base away is much more abundant. The CDR3 here is CVSTVTYEQYF. The CDR3 DNA sequence: TGTGTCAGCACCGTTACCTACGAGCAGTACTTC. The chain combines TRBV7-9 with TRBJ2-7; D is unresolved. This CDR3 contains 11 residues. In germline, CDR1 is SEHNR, CDR2 FQNEAQ (reference sequence).

This clonotype has more than one count but fewer than ten. V is TRBV5-1 and J is TRBJ2-7; TRBD1 matches 7 bases. The CDR3 length is 14 residues. V lost 0 bases, J lost 7 bases, and 7 bases stayed unmatched. Per the germline V gene, CDR1 is SGHRS and CDR2 is YFSETQ. The CDR3 sequence: CASSLERQGQEQYF. Written as DNA, the CDR3 is TGCGCCAGCAGCTTGGAGAGACAGGGACAAGAGCAGTACTTC.

This clonotype occurred a few times. The rearrangement uses TRBV11-1 and TRBJ2-7; D unclear. The CDR3 totals 12 residues. The germline gives CDR1 SGHAT, CDR2 FQDESV (reference sequence). The germline V and J ends were trimmed by 4 bases and 3 bases, with 7 bases remaining between them. CDR3 in amino acids: CASSSSHYEQYF. The CDR3 DNA follows: TGTGCCAGCAGCTCGAGTCACTACGAGCAGTACTTC.

This clonotype was seen more than once but under ten times. V gene TRBV11-3 combines with J gene TRBJ2-7; 13 positions match TRBD2. Losses at the gene ends were 8 bases for V and 2 bases for J; bases not matched to a gene: 6. Germline assignment: CDR1 SGHNT and CDR2 YENEEA. The CDR3 loop spans 15 amino acids. The CDR3 spells CASGRGLAGAYEQYF. Here the CDR3 DNA reads TGTGCCAGCGGCCGAGGACTAGCGGGGGCCTACGAGCAGTACTTC.

This chain links TRBV5-1 with TRBJ2-1, with 9 bases matching TRBD1. Germline loops: CDR1 SGHRS, CDR2 YFSETQ. CDR3 length: 14 residues. Losses at the gene ends were 0 bases for V and 5 bases for J; bases not matched to a gene: 0. The CDR3 region has the DNA TGCGCCAGCAGCTTGGGGACAGGGGACAATGAGCAGTTCTTC. It translates to CASSLGTGDNEQFF.

The chain links TRBV19 to TRBJ2-3, with D maybe TRBD2 (6 bases). Trimming took 3 bases from V and 2 from J, leaving 12 bases between them. CDR3 size: 15 residues. CDR1 is LNHDA, CDR2 SQIVND, per germline (reference sequence). CDR3 amino acids: CASSILAANTDTQYF. CDR3 DNA: TGTGCCAGTAGTATTTTAGCGGCAAACACAGATACGCAGTATTTT.

This clonotype has a count of ten or more. V is TRBV4-2 and J is TRBJ1-3; 9 nucleotides match TRBD1. Germline-derived CDR1 and CDR2 are LGHNA and YNFKEQ. V trimming: 2 bases; J trimming: 4 bases; junction bases outside the gene matches: 3. There are 15 residues in the CDR3. The CDR3 coding sequence is TGTGCCAGCAGCCAAAACAGGGGGCGGGGAAACACCATATATTTT. Translated, it gives CASSQNRGRGNTIYF.

The chain links TRBV7-2 to TRBJ2-3; 10 bases are shared with TRBD2. Germline trimming cut 5 bases from V and 6 bases from J; bases unmatched to any gene: 11. CDR3 length: 16 amino acids. Germline CDR1 SGHTA, CDR2 FQGNSA. In nucleotides, the CDR3 is TGTGCCAGCAGCCTCCCAGCGGGAGGGCCCGGGGATACGCAGTATTTT. It yields the protein CASSLPAGGPGDTQYF. The full variable domain, rest sourced from reference TRBV7-2 and TRBJ2-3, is GAGVSQSPSNKVTEKGKDVELRCDPISGHTALYWYRQSLGQGLEFLIYFQGNSAPDKSGLPSDRFSAERTGGSVSTLTIQRTQQEDSAVYLCASSLPAGGPGDTQYFGPGTRLTVL.

In its sample, this clonotype was seen a few times. The rearrangement uses TRBV30 and TRBJ1-3, with no clear D. Germline V lookup: CDR1 GTSNPN, CDR2 SVGIG (reference sequence). V lost 3 bases and J 0 bases, leaving 6 bases between the germline ends. The CDR3 is 13 amino acids. The CDR3 loop reads CAWSGISGNTIYF. In DNA, the CDR3 is TGTGCCTGGAGCGGAATCTCTGGAAACACCATATATTTT.

The sample holds a few counts of this clonotype. The chain is built from TRBV29-1 and TRBJ1-1; D is unclear. CDR1 SQVTM and CDR2 ANQGSEA come from the germline V gene. V lost 6 bases, J lost 0 bases, and 11 bases lay in between. The CDR3 length is 13 residues. In DNA, the CDR3 is TGCAGCGTCGCTAGGGTCGTGAACACTGAAGCTTTCTTT. Amino acids: CSVARVVNTEAFF.

The chain has TRBV19 and TRBJ1-2, with a possible D match to TRBD1 (6 bases). The CDR3 runs 13 residues. Germline CDR1 and CDR2: LNHDA and SQIVND (reference sequence). Trimming shortened V by 3 bases and J by 2 bases, and 7 bases separated the two germline ends. The CDR3 nucleotides are TGTGCCAGTAGTATCGACAGGAACTATGGCTACACCTTC. It yields the protein CASSIDRNYGYTF.

This clonotype occurred many times. The rearrangement links TRBV9 to TRBJ2-1, with TRBD2 identical over 14 bases. V lost 3 bases to trimming and J lost 10 bases; unmatched junction nucleotides: 9. The CDR3 runs 16 residues. In germline, CDR1 is SGDLS, CDR2 YYNGEE. CDR3 sequence: CASSATSGRAIEEQFF. As DNA, the CDR3 is TGTGCCAGCAGCGCGACTAGCGGGAGGGCCATCGAGGAGCAGTTCTTC.

The rearrangement uses TRBV7-9 and TRBJ2-7; 7 positions match TRBD1. V was clipped by 1 base and J by 2 bases; unmatched bases: 2. The CDR3 has 14 amino acids. From germline, CDR1 is SEHNR and CDR2 FQNEAQ (reference sequence). The CDR3 bases are TGTGCCAGCAGCTTAGAAGGGGGCACCTACGAGCAGTACTTC. Translation gives CASSLEGGTYEQYF. The whole variable domain, remainder taken from reference TRBV7-9 and TRBJ2-7, is DTGVSQNPRHKITKRGQNVTFRCDPISEHNRLYWYRQTLGQGPEFLTYFQNEAQLEKSRLLSDRFSAERPKGSFSTLEIQRTEQGDSAMYLCASSLEGGTYEQYFGPGTRLTVT.

The rearrangement uses TRBV2 and TRBJ1-4; TRBD1 matches 9 bases. The CDR3 is made up of 14 amino acids. Trimming cost V 6 bases and J 6 bases; bases outside gene matches: 5. Germline V gene lookup returns CDR1 SNHLY and CDR2 FYNNEI. CDR3 DNA sequence: TGTGCCAGCAGACGGACAGGGGTTTATGAAAAACTGTTTTTT. Its translation: CASRRTGVYEKLFF.

With respect to this clonotype: Just one base apart from a much larger clone, this may be a read error. This rearrangement joins TRBV6-5 to TRBJ2-2, with 7 bases lining up with TRBD1. Per germline, CDR1 MNHEY and CDR2 SVGAGI. The CDR3 contains 15 residues. CDR3 protein: CANSRYRGGTGELFF. DNA of the CDR3: TGTGCCAACAGTCGCTACAGGGGTGGAACCGGGGAGCTGTTTTTT.

The chain recombines TRBV24-1 with TRBJ1-2; TRBD1 is a possible D gene (5 bases). CDR3 length: 15 residues. Trimming cost V 3 bases and J 5 bases, with 15 bases left between them. Germline CDR1 KGHDR, CDR2 SFDVKD. The CDR3 spells CATSDGTGKLYGYTF. The CDR3, as DNA: TGTGCCACCAGTGATGGGACCGGGAAATTATATGGCTACACCTTC.

In this sample, this clonotype turned up a few times. The chain recombines TRBV20-1 with TRBJ1-2, with D perhaps matching TRBD1 (5 bases). The CDR3 totals 15 residues. Looked up from germline, CDR1 is DFQATT and CDR2 is SNEGSKA (reference sequence). Trimming stripped 3 bases from V and 7 bases from J, with 21 bases between. For the CDR3, the DNA is TGCAGTGCTAGGGGCCTGGGACTTGATGCCTCTGGCTACACCTTC. Translating it yields CSARGLGLDASGYTF.

The rearrangement joins TRBV5-1 to TRBJ2-1, with 10 bases lining up with TRBD2. V shed 4 bases and J 2 bases; nucleotides not matched to a gene: 3. This CDR3 contains 15 residues. Germline V gives CDR1 SGHRS, CDR2 YFSETQ. CDR3 nucleotides: TGCGCCAGCAGCATAAGCGGGGGGGCCTACAATGAGCAGTTCTTC. Its translation is CASSISGGAYNEQFF.

V gene TRBV7-2 combines with J gene TRBJ2-3; 10 positions agree with TRBD2. Germline lookup yields CDR1 SGHTA and CDR2 FQGNSA. The CDR3 contains 16 residues. J was trimmed by 4 bases and V by 7 bases; bases with no gene match: 11. CDR3 DNA sequence: TGTGCCAGCACCGGTCTAGCGGGAGTTAAGGCAGATACGCAGTATTTT. Protein: CASTGLAGVKADTQYF.

This clonotype was seen many times. The chain joins TRBV7-6 to TRBJ2-2; 7 bases agree with TRBD1. Unmatched junction bases numbered 3, after V lost 3 bases and J lost 5 bases. This CDR3 is built from 14 residues. Germline V gene data show CDR1 as SGHVS and CDR2 as FNYEAQ. The CDR3 DNA reads TGTGCCAGCAGCTTCTACAGGGGAACCGGGGAGCTGTTTTTT. It yields the protein CASSFYRGTGELFF.

V is TRBV29-1 and J is TRBJ1-5, with D possibly TRBD1 on 6 matching bases. The CDR3 runs 12 residues. Germline CDR1 reads SQVTM; CDR2 reads ANQGSEA. The V end was cut by 6 bases, the J end by 6 bases, with 12 bases between. The CDR3 loop is CSVGTGRQPQHF. CDR3 DNA sequence: TGCAGCGTGGGTACAGGGCGTCAGCCCCAGCATTTT.

With regard to this clonotype: A much larger clone is a single base away; this may be a read error. V is TRBV11-2 and J is TRBJ2-7, with 8 positions matching TRBD1. This CDR3 is 15 amino acids long. CDR1 SGHAT and CDR2 FQNNGV come from the germline V gene. The CDR3 DNA reads as TGTGTCAGCCAGATGATGGGACAGGACGGTAACGAGCAGTACTTC. The encoded protein is CVSQMMGQDGNEQYF.